The 9 T cell receptor beta chains in this list originate from one sample, sequenced in a study of identical twins. MiXCR, run by TCRdb on the 5' RACE reads, gives a single entry per CDR3 protein. The table shows 1.5 million to 2 million distinct CDR3 sequences, with under 35% occurring only once. The sequenced material came from cord blood. These receptors all stem from a newborn girl in good health.

The chain couples TRBV10-1 to TRBJ2-3; D gene uncertain. Germline CDR1 and CDR2: WNHNN and SYGVQD (reference sequence). Trimming took off 6 bases at V and 0 bases at J, with 13 bases between the two ends. The CDR3 has 15 residues. The CDR3 DNA is TGCGCCAGCAGCCCCGGACGCACTAGCACAGATACGCAGTATTTT. This sequence encodes CASSPGRTSTDTQYF.

Worth noting for this clonotype: The junction does not match germline at one end; this may be a read error. J is TRBJ1-5 and V is TRBV7-9; unclear D gene. There are 13 residues in the CDR3. Germline-derived CDR1 and CDR2 are SEHNR and FQNEAQ (reference sequence). The CDR3 loop is CASSLEVNQLQHF. Here the CDR3 DNA reads TGTGCCAGCAGCTTAGAGGTCAATCAGCTCCAGCATTTT.

A remark on this clonotype: At one end the junction does not follow the germline gene, possibly because of a read error. The J gene is TRBJ2-7, the V gene TRBV11-2; 7 positions agree with TRBD2. The CDR3 contains 14 residues. Looked up from germline, CDR1 is SGHAT and CDR2 is FQNNGV. CDR3 in amino acids: CASSLGLVFYEQYF. CDR3 nucleotides: TGTGCCAGCAGTTTAGGACTAGTTTTTTACGAGCAGTACTTC.

The chain uses TRBV2 and TRBJ2-2; 10 bases agree with TRBD1. This CDR3 is built from 15 residues. Germline V lookup: CDR1 SNHLY, CDR2 FYNNEI. Trimming cost V 2 bases and J 5 bases; bases outside gene matches: 2. The CDR3 region has the DNA TGTGCCAGCAGTGAAAGGACAGGGGGAACCGGGGAGCTGTTTTTT. It codes for CASSERTGGTGELFF.

This chain joins TRBV5-4 and TRBJ2-7, with 9 bases aligning to TRBD2. The end of the DNA is better explained by TRBJ2-5, so the J call may be wrong. The CDR3 totals 17 residues. Germline values: CDR1 SGHNT, CDR2 YYREEE (reference sequence). The CDR3 bases are TGTGCCAGCAGCTTGGCCGAGCTAGCGGGGACCCAAGAGACCCAGTACTTC. Protein: CASSLAELAGTQETQYF.

This clonotype occurred a few times. The J gene is TRBJ2-7, the V gene TRBV11-2; D possibly corresponds to TRBD2 (8 bases). Trimming took off 4 bases at V and 6 bases at J, with 22 bases between the two ends. CDR3 length: 16 amino acids. Germline CDR1 reads SGHAT; CDR2 reads FQNNGV. The CDR3 sequence: CASSYPRGTSFSEQYF. The CDR3 region has the DNA TGTGCCAGCAGCTACCCCAGGGGGACTAGTTTCTCCGAGCAGTACTTC.

The CDR3: CASTKTLVQETQYF. CDR3 DNA: TGTGCCAGCACTAAAACACTAGTTCAAGAGACCCAGTACTTC. This rearrangement joins TRBV2 to TRBJ2-5; D is possibly TRBD2 (5 bases). The V gene's germline CDR1 is SNHLY and CDR2 FYNNEI. V lost 7 bases to trimming and J lost 2 bases, with 14 bases between them. CDR3 length equals 14 residues.

The rearrangement uses TRBV3-1 and TRBJ2-1; no firm D call. CDR1 and CDR2 (germline): LGHDT, YNNKEL (reference sequence). V was cut by 8 bases and J by 10 bases, with 12 bases left in between. The CDR3 has 11 amino acids. The CDR3 DNA sequence: TGTGCCAGCTCAAACGGCGGAGAGCAGTTCTTC. Protein: CASSNGGEQFF.

The chain is built from TRBV20-1 and TRBJ2-1; D is unclear. The CDR3 is 11 residues long. V lost 1 base, J lost 10 bases, and 8 bases lay in between. Germline CDR1 is DFQATT and CDR2 is SNEGSKA (reference sequence). CDR3 bases: TGCAGTGCTAGAGCAACCTACGAGCAGTTCTTC. As protein: CSARATYEQFF.